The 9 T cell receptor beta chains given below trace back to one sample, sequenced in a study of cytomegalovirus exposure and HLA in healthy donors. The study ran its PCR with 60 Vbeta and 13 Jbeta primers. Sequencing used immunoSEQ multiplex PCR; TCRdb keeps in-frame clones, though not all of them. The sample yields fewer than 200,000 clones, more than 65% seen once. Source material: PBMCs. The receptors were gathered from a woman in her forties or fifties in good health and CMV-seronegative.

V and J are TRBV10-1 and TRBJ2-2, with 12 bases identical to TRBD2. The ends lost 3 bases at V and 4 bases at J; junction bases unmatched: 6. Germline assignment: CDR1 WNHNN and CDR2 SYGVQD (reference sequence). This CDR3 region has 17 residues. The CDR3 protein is CASSDLTSGGITGELFF. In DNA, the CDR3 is TGCGCCAGCAGTGACCTAACTAGCGGGGGGATCACCGGGGAGCTGTTTTTT.

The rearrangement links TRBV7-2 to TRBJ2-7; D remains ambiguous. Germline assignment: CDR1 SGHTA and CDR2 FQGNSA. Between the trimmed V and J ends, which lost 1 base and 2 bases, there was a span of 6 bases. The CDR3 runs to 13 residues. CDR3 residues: CASSLDSTYEQYF. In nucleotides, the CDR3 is TGTGCCAGCAGCTTAGACAGTACCTACGAGCAGTACTTC.

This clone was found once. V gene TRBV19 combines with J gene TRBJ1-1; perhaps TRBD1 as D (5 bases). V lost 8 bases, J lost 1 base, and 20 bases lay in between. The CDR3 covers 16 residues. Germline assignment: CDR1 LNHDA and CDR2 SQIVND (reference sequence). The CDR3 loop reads CASLQRVGQGNTEAFF. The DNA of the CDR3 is TGTGCCAGTCTACAACGTGTAGGGCAGGGGAACACTGAAGCTTTCTTT. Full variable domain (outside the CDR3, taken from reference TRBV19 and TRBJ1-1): DGGITQSPKYLFRKEGQNVTLSCEQNLNHDAMYWYRQDPGQGLRLIYYSQIVNDFQKGDIAEGYSVSREKKESFPLTVTSAQKNPTAFYLCASLQRVGQGNTEAFFGQGTRLTVV.

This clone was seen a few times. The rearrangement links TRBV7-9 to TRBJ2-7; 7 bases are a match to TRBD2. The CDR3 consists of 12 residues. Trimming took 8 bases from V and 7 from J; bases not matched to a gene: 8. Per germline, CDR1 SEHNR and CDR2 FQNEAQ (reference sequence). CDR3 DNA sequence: TGTGCCAGCGGGGGGGGACCTACGGAGCAGTACTTC. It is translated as CASGGGPTEQYF.

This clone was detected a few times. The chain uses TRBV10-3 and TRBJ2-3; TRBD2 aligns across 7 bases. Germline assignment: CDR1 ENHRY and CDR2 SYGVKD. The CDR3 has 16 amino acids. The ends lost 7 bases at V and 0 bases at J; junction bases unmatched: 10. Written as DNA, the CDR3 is TGTGCCATCACCTCGATGGCGGGAGAGAGCACAGATACGCAGTATTTT. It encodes CAITSMAGESTDTQYF.

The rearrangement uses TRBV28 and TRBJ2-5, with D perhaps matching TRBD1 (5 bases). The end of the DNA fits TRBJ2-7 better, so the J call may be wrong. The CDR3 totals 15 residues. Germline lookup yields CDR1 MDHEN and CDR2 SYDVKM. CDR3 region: CASSLSPLSQGEQYF. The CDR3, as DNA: TGTGCCAGCAGTTTATCCCCCCTGTCGCAGGGCGAGCAGTACTTC.

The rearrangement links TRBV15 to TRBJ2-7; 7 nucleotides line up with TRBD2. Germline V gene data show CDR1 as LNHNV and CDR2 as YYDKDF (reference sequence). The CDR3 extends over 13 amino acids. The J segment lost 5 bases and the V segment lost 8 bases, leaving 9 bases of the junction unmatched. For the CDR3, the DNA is TGTGCCACCGGCGAGGGGAGGGTACACGAGCAGTACTTC. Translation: CATGEGRVHEQYF.

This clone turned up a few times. CDR3 in amino acids: CATSRALGQGAGYTF. The CDR3 nucleotides read TGTGCCACCAGCAGAGCATTGGGGCAGGGGGCCGGCTACACCTTC. This chain joins TRBV15 and TRBJ1-2, with 8 bases matching TRBD1. CDR3 length: 15 amino acids. Germline values: CDR1 LNHNV, CDR2 YYDKDF (reference sequence). V dropped 1 base and J dropped 8; count of bases not matched to a gene: 9.

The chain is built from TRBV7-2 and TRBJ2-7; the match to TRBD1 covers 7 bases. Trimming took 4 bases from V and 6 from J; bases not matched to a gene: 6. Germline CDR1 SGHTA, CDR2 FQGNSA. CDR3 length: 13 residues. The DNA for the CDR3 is TGTGCCAGCAGCTCCCTCACAGGGGCCGAGCAGTACTTC. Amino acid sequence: CASSSLTGAEQYF.